The clone carrying this T cell receptor beta chain has ten or more counts. As yet, its antigen is unknown. In germline, CDR1 is SQVTM, CDR2 ANQGSEA. V was pared by 5 bases and J by 2 bases, with 17 bases between. CDR3 length equals 15 residues. Sorting recovered naive CD8 T cells on a CD8+CD4-CCR7+CD45RA+ profile. This sample is part of a study of molecular identifiers for immune sequencing clone quantification. Bulk TCR library preparation followed previously described methods with listed TCR primers. One entry per CDR3 protein, called by TCRdb with MiXCR from the PCR reads. The sample has some 97,000 distinct CDR3 sequences, 20% to 25% seen once. Overall study results and limits: The sizes of highly expanded clones could be underestimated when identical TCR molecules share a barcode. Over 99% of effector molecules, yet under 1% of naive-cell molecules, were held by clones above 20 RNA copies.

The material sequenced was naive CD8+ T cells from blood, with Jurkat cell RNA spiked in. This sample's subset: FACS-sorted CD8+CD4-CCR7+CD45RA+ naive T cells. The TCR sequence derives from a human donor in good health. Some libraries in this study had Jurkat cell RNA spiked in. The genes are TRBV29-1 and TRBJ2-3; D might be TRBD1 (6 bases). The CDR3 DNA sequence: TGCAGCGTTTCGGTAGGGGGTCGATTCACAGATACGCAGTATTTT. Protein sequence: CSVSVGGRFTDTQYF.